This passage covers 22 T cell receptor beta chains from one sample sequenced in a study of blood T cell repertoires in COVID-19. Sequenced by immunoSEQ multiplex PCR; TCRdb stores in-frame clones only, minus some. This sample has some 71,000 clones, with 70% to 85% found just once. Sequencing was carried out using peripheral blood. These receptors were obtained from a man over 45 with COVID-19, enrolled during active disease.

The chain couples TRBV10-3 to TRBJ1-1; D is perhaps TRBD1 (6 bases). Germline V lookup: CDR1 ENHRY, CDR2 SYGVKD. The CDR3 extends over 14 amino acids. With 6 bases removed from V and 2 bases from J, the gap between germline ends came to 13 bases. The CDR3 region is CAISGETGNTEAFF. Here the CDR3 DNA reads TGTGCCATCAGCGGGGAGACAGGAAACACTGAAGCTTTCTTT.

This clone is large (0.1 to 1%) by share. The chain uses TRBV5-6 and TRBJ2-1, with 11 positions matching TRBD1. Losses at the gene ends were 0 bases for V and 6 bases for J; bases not matched to a gene: 2. The CDR3 covers 15 residues. Germline CDR1 and CDR2: SGHDT and YYEEEE. Written as DNA, the CDR3 is TGTGCCAGCAGCTTGGGGGACAGGGGGTTCAATGAGCAGTTCTTC. This codes for CASSLGDRGFNEQFF.

This clone was recorded a few times. The V gene is TRBV5-1, the J gene TRBJ2-2; no clear D gene. There are 15 residues in the CDR3. Deletions cut 0 bases from V and 5 bases from J, with 11 bases between. Per the germline V gene, CDR1 is SGHRS and CDR2 is YFSETQ. The CDR3: CASSLVDTSTGELFF. The DNA of the CDR3 is TGCGCCAGCAGCTTGGTAGACACGTCTACCGGGGAGCTGTTTTTT.

This chain joins TRBV19 and TRBJ2-7; D is perhaps TRBD1 (7 bases). CDR3 length: 15 residues. With 6 bases removed from V and 3 bases from J, the gap between germline ends came to 18 bases. Germline V gene data show CDR1 as LNHDA and CDR2 as SQIVND (reference sequence). CDR3 amino acids: CASSNQGGGGYEQYF. The CDR3 bases are TGTGCCAGTAGCAACCAGGGGGGTGGTGGCTACGAGCAGTACTTC.

The rearrangement links TRBV7-2 to TRBJ1-5, with TRBD1 matching 9 bases. The germline V gene encodes CDR1 SGHTA and CDR2 FQGNSA. The CDR3 covers 15 residues. The V segment lost 4 bases and the J segment 7 bases; nucleotides outside the gene matches: 8. The CDR3 DNA sequence: TGTGCCAGCAGCTGGGGACAGGGCTTGTTGCAGCCCCAGCATTTT. Its translation is CASSWGQGLLQPQHF.

The rearrangement links TRBV12-5 to TRBJ1-1, with 9 bases aligning to TRBD1. The CDR3 spans 17 residues. V lost 5 bases and J lost 1; bases outside the gene matches: 11. Germline loops: CDR1 LGHNT, CDR2 FRNRAP. Here the CDR3 reads CASGVRDRVFRNTEAFF. The CDR3 DNA reads TGTGCTAGTGGTGTCCGGGACAGGGTATTTCGGAACACTGAAGCTTTCTTT.

A few counts support this clone. V usage is TRBV4-1 and J usage is TRBJ1-2, with D possibly TRBD1 on 5 matching bases. Trimming removed 2 bases at V and 3 bases at J, with 10 bases between. CDR3 length: 14 amino acids. Germline CDR1 is MGHRA and CDR2 is YSYEKL. CDR3 protein: CASSQPDRYYGYTF. DNA of the CDR3: TGCGCCAGCAGCCAACCAGACAGATACTATGGCTACACCTTC.

This chain uses TRBV19 with TRBJ1-5, with 7 bases matching TRBD1. After removal of 3 bases from V and 0 bases from J, the junction contained 8 bases not matched to a gene. Germline values: CDR1 LNHDA, CDR2 SQIVND (reference sequence). CDR3 length equals 17 residues. This CDR3 is CASSIRDRVYSNQPQHF. The CDR3 nucleotides read TGTGCCAGTAGTATCCGGGACAGAGTTTATAGCAATCAGCCCCAGCATTTT.

This sequence joins TRBV2 and TRBJ1-3; D may be TRBD1 (6 bases). This CDR3 has 14 residues. With 3 bases removed from V and 4 bases from J, the gap between germline ends came to 10 bases. Germline V CDR1 and CDR2: SNHLY, FYNNEI. CDR3 amino acids: CASSDRDTGNTIYF. The CDR3 DNA reads as TGTGCCAGCAGTGACCGGGACACAGGAAACACCATATATTTT.

The sample holds a few counts of this clone. The chain recombines TRBV4-1 with TRBJ1-5; D perhaps matches TRBD1 (6 bases). CDR3 length equals 15 residues. CDR1 is MGHRA, CDR2 YSYEKL, per germline. Trimming took off 4 bases at V and 6 bases at J, with 16 bases between the two ends. The CDR3 region is CASSRDTGYGQPQHF. The CDR3 DNA follows: TGCGCCAGCAGCCGGGATACAGGGTACGGTCAGCCCCAGCATTTT.

The chain joins TRBV7-2 to TRBJ2-1; D is unclear. With 7 bases removed from V and 8 bases from J, the gap between germline ends came to 18 bases. The germline V gene has CDR1 SGHTA and CDR2 FQGNSA. The CDR3 spans 14 residues. The CDR3 coding sequence is TGTGCCAGCATGAGAGTGCGCCGGAGCGATGAGCAGTTCTTC. Translating gives CASMRVRRSDEQFF.

The V gene is TRBV7-2, the J gene TRBJ2-1; 7 nucleotides match TRBD1. Germline values: CDR1 SGHTA, CDR2 FQGNSA. Trimming at V came to 5 bases and at J to 3 bases, leaving 7 bases not matched to a gene. The CDR3 covers 15 residues. CDR3 region: CASSRGQLNYNEQFF. The DNA for the CDR3 is TGTGCCAGCAGCAGGGGACAGCTTAACTACAATGAGCAGTTCTTC.

CDR3 DNA: TGCGCCAGCAGCTTGGCGACAGGGGTAAACTATGGCTACACCTTC. This sequence encodes CASSLATGVNYGYTF. This chain joins TRBV5-1 and TRBJ1-2; TRBD1 matches 8 bases. Germline CDR1 is SGHRS and CDR2 is YFSETQ. The V gene end was trimmed by 0 bases and the J gene end by 2 bases; junction bases not matched to a gene: 3. This CDR3 has 15 amino acids.

V and J are TRBV27 and TRBJ2-5; no clear D. CDR3 size: 16 residues. Trimming removed 5 bases from V and 5 bases from J, with 21 bases in between. Germline loops: CDR1 MNHEY, CDR2 SMNVEV (reference sequence). The CDR3 DNA is TGTGCCAGCAGTACCCACCAACTCGCAGGCTTGGAGACCCAGTACTTC. Its translation is CASSTHQLAGLETQYF.

The rearrangement links TRBV6-1 to TRBJ2-7; 9 bases are a match to TRBD1. The CDR3 loop spans 14 amino acids. The junction had 4 bases not matched to a gene; V was cut back by 2 bases and J by 5 bases. Germline CDR1 and CDR2: MNHNS and SASEGT. The CDR3 sequence is CASSELRDRDEQYF. Here the CDR3 DNA reads TGTGCCAGCAGTGAACTACGGGACAGGGACGAGCAGTACTTC.

V gene TRBV30 combines with J gene TRBJ2-1; 10 bases are a match to TRBD2. Germline CDR1 GTSNPN, CDR2 SVGIG (reference sequence). Trimming at V came to 8 bases and at J to 8 bases, leaving 3 bases not matched to a gene. The CDR3 loop spans 11 amino acids. DNA for the CDR3: TGTGCCCGTAGCGGGGGGCATGAGCAGTTCTTC. Translated, it gives CARSGGHEQFF.

The chain employs TRBV6-5 and TRBJ1-1, with TRBD1 as a possible D gene (5 bases). Trimming removed 9 bases at V and 3 bases at J, with 17 bases between. The CDR3 has 14 residues. Germline V lookup: CDR1 MNHEY, CDR2 SVGAGI. CDR3 sequence reads: CASRHDQGYTEAFF. The CDR3 DNA is TGTGCCAGTCGCCATGACCAGGGTTACACTGAAGCTTTCTTT.

This clone was recorded a few times. In DNA form, the CDR3 reads TGTGCCAGCAGTCCCCAATTCGGGACTGGGAACACTGAAGCTTTCTTT. Protein: CASSPQFGTGNTEAFF. The chain joins TRBV27 to TRBJ1-1; tentatively, D is TRBD1 (5 bases). CDR1 is MNHEY and CDR2 is SMNVEV in the germline V gene (reference sequence). With 5 bases removed from V and 1 base from J, the gap between germline ends came to 17 bases. The CDR3 is made up of 16 amino acids.

This sequence joins TRBV27 and TRBJ2-2; TRBD2 matches 7 bases. The germline V gene has CDR1 MNHEY and CDR2 SMNVEV (reference sequence). The ends lost 4 bases at V and 5 bases at J; junction bases unmatched: 4. This CDR3 has 14 residues. As DNA, the CDR3 is TGTGCCAGCAGTTCTGGGGGAGGGACCGGGGAGCTGTTTTTT. Its translation: CASSSGGGTGELFF.

The rearrangement links TRBV2 to TRBJ1-2, with 7 bases lining up with TRBD1. The germline gives CDR1 SNHLY, CDR2 FYNNEI. V trimming: 5 bases; J trimming: 6 bases; junction bases outside the gene matches: 6. The CDR3 contains 13 residues. The CDR3 loop is CASSRQGIHGYTF. The DNA for the CDR3 is TGTGCCAGCAGTCGACAGGGCATACATGGCTACACCTTC. The full variable domain, completed using reference TRBV2 and TRBJ1-2, is EPEVTQTPSHQVTQMGQEVILRCVPISNHLYFYWYRQILGQKVEFLVSFYNNEISEKSEIFDDQFSVERPDGSNFTLKIRSTKLEDSAMYFCASSRQGIHGYTFGSGTRLTVV.

The gene calls are TRBV9 and TRBJ1-6, with unresolved D. V was trimmed by 4 bases and J by 0 bases, leaving 11 bases between them. This CDR3 contains 16 residues. The germline V gene has CDR1 SGDLS and CDR2 YYNGEE. For the CDR3, the DNA is TGTGCCAGCAGCTTTTCGGGGAGCTCCTATAATTCACCCCTCCACTTT. Its protein product is CASSFSGSSYNSPLHF.

The gene calls are TRBV6-6 and TRBJ2-7; 11 bases map to TRBD2. J lost 1 base, V lost 5 bases, and 1 base had no gene match. Germline CDR1 is MNHNY and CDR2 is SVGAGI (reference sequence). The CDR3 runs to 14 residues. The CDR3, as DNA: TGTGCCAGCAGTGGGACTAGCGGATCCTACGAGCAGTACTTC. It encodes CASSGTSGSYEQYF.